This is a list of T cell receptor beta chains from one sample in a study of blood T cell repertoires in COVID-19. The protocol was immunoSEQ multiplex PCR, while the TCRdb copy is restricted to in-frame clones and leaves out a portion. The sample lists about 160,000 clones, roughly 84% seen once, with roughly 2.8% in the top ten. The sequencing input was peripheral blood. The receptors come from a woman in her fifties or sixties with acute or convalescent COVID-19. Both conserved end residues are part of each CDR3. D genes are given only for firm matches. Size tells how often a clone was seen (once, few, many) or the class of an expanded clone, and some rows leave it out.

clone_size j_call d_call v_call cdr3_nt cdr3_aa
NA TRBJ1-1 TRBD1 TRBV3-1/TRBV3-2 TGTGCCAGCAGCCAAGATAAAGCGGCAGGGGGGGCTTTCTTT CASSQDKAAGGAFF
NA TRBJ2-7 TRBD1 TRBV4-1 TGCGCCAGCAGCTTTAACCGGGACAGGGGGAGCGAGCAGTACTTC CASSFNRDRGSEQYF
NA TRBJ1-2 NA TRBV5-4 TGTGCCAGCAGCTTGGACGAGGTAGGAGCACTCTATGGCTACACCTTC CASSLDEVGALYGYTF
NA TRBJ1-1 NA TRBV5-8 TGTGCCAGCAGCTTGATAACGGGGGGTAGGACGGTGAACACTGAAGCTTTCTTT CASSLITGGRTVNTEAFF
once TRBJ2-5 TRBD2 TRBV3-1/TRBV3-2 TGTGCCAGCAGCTCCCGGGGAGGGCAGTACCAAGAGACCCAGTACTTC CASSSRGGQYQETQYF
NA TRBJ1-1 NA TRBV7-9 TGTGCCAGCAACCCGTTCGGGGTTGCTGAAGCTTTCTTT CASNPFGVAEAFF
once TRBJ2-1 TRBD2 TRBV9 TGTGCCAGCAGCGTAGCGGGGGGGCTGGGTGACAATGAGCAGTTCTTC CASSVAGGLGDNEQFF
few TRBJ2-6 NA TRBV28 TGTGCCAGCAGTATCAGGGTAAACGCTGGGGCCAACGTCCTGACTTTC CASSIRVNAGANVLTF
NA TRBJ1-6 NA TRBV27 TGTGCCAGCAGTTTAAACCGACCCCTGGGGAGCTCCTATAATTCACCCCTCCACTTT CASSLNRPLGSSYNSPLHF
NA TRBJ2-2 NA TRBV19 TGTGCCAGTAGTATAATAGGGGCCGGGGAGCTGTTTTTT CASSIIGAGELFF
once TRBJ1-2 TRBD1 TRBV12-3/TRBV12-4 TGTGCCAGCACCAAGCGGACAGGGGATGGCTACACCTTC CASTKRTGDGYTF
few TRBJ2-5 TRBD2 TRBV9 TGTGCCAGCAGCGTAGTTGGAGCGGGGGGGCCGGAGACCCAGTACTTC CASSVVGAGGPETQYF
NA TRBJ2-7 NA TRBV7-6 TGTGCCAGCAGCTTATTCCAGTTATCCGAGCAGTACTTC CASSLFQLSEQYF
NA TRBJ1-4 NA TRBV6-5 TGTGCCAGCAGTCAGACAAGGGGCAATGAAAAACTGTTTTTT CASSQTRGNEKLFF
NA TRBJ1-1 NA TRBV14 TGTGCCAGCAGCCCGGGGGACACTGAAGCTTTCTTT CASSPGDTEAFF
NA TRBJ2-7 TRBD1 TRBV18 TGTGCCAGCTCACCATGGGACAGGGTAGGCGAGCAGTACTTC CASSPWDRVGEQYF
once TRBJ2-5 TRBD1 TRBV5-5 TGTGCCAGCAGCTTGGCGACAGGGGTCGAGGAGACCCAGTACTTC CASSLATGVEETQYF
NA TRBJ1-2 NA TRBV6-1 TGTGCCAGCAGTGAAAGCGTCAGACCCCACTATGGCTACACCTTC CASSESVRPHYGYTF
NA TRBJ2-3 TRBD1 TRBV5-1 TGCGCCAGCAGCTTGGTGGGACAGGGAGGAGATACGCAGTATTTT CASSLVGQGGDTQYF
NA TRBJ1-2 NA TRBV19 TGTGCCAGTAGTAAAAGGGGCGAAGGCTACACCTTC CASSKRGEGYTF
NA TRBJ2-5 TRBD1 TRBV2 TGTGCCAGCAAAACCGGGACAGATATTCCAGAGACCCAGTACTTC CASKTGTDIPETQYF
NA TRBJ2-3 NA TRBV19 TGTGCCAGTACCATGGGCCTTGAAAAAGATACGCAGTATTTT CASTMGLEKDTQYF
once TRBJ1-3 NA TRBV30 TGTGCCTGGAGTGTACGGGGTGGTCTGTACTCTGGAAACACCATATATTTT CAWSVRGGLYSGNTIYF
few TRBJ1-1 NA TRBV9 TGTGCCAGCAGCGTATCGCCCGGACTAAACACTGAAGCTTTCTTT CASSVSPGLNTEAFF
NA TRBJ1-5 TRBD1 TRBV28 TGTGCCAGCAGTTTTCTGGGACAGTCGGGTCAGCCCCAGCATTTT CASSFLGQSGQPQHF
NA TRBJ1-1 NA TRBV18 TGTGCCAGCTCCGCATCCCCAGGCACTGAAGCTTTCTTT CASSASPGTEAFF
NA TRBJ2-6 TRBD1 TRBV28 TGTGCCAGCAGGTTAGCAACAGGGGCCGGGGCCAACGTCCTGACTTTC CASRLATGAGANVLTF
NA TRBJ1-4 TRBD1 TRBV28 TGTGCCAGCAGCCTGACAGGGACTAATGAAAAACTGTTTTTT CASSLTGTNEKLFF
few TRBJ2-5 TRBD2 TRBV7-3 TGTGCCAGCAGCCGGACTAGCGGCTACCAAGAGACCCAGTACTTC CASSRTSGYQETQYF
NA TRBJ2-1 TRBD2 TRBV6-2/TRBV6-3 TGTGCCAGCAGTTTCCTTAGCGGGGGGGCTATTGATATAAAGTTCTTC CASSFLSGGAIDIKFF
NA TRBJ1-2 TRBD1 TRBV4-2 TGTGCCAGCAGCCAAGATTCGTCAGGGGGGCAAGTAAAGAGTGGCTACACCTTC CASSQDSSGGQVKSGYTF
once TRBJ2-1 TRBD2 TRBV4-1 TGCGCCAGCAGCCAAGCTACGGGACTAGCGGGGGGGATTTACAATGAGCAGTTCTTC CASSQATGLAGGIYNEQFF
once TRBJ1-1 TRBD1 TRBV5-1 TGCGCCAGCAGCTCGACGGGACAGGCGAACACTGAAGCTTTCTTT CASSSTGQANTEAFF
NA TRBJ2-3 NA TRBV9 TGTGCCAGCAGCCTTCCCCCAGGTACGCAGTATTTT CASSLPPGTQYF
NA TRBJ2-2 NA TRBV7-2 TGTGCCAGCAGCTTCTCAGGGGGGCGGACCGGGGAGCTGTTTTTT CASSFSGGRTGELFF
NA TRBJ1-6 NA TRBV6-1 TGTGCCAGCAGTGAGTTCAGAACCTATAATTCACCCCTCCACTTT CASSEFRTYNSPLHF
NA TRBJ2-1 TRBD2 TRBV14 TGTGCCAGCAGCCACGGGACTAGCGGGGGGCGTACCTACAATGAGCAGTTCTTC CASSHGTSGGRTYNEQFF
NA TRBJ2-4 NA TRBV9 TGTGCCAGCAGCCCCATGGACGGCAAAGGAGGGAACATTCAGTACTTC CASSPMDGKGGNIQYF
NA TRBJ2-6 TRBD1 TRBV2 TGTGCCAGCAGTGGGGACAGCCTGACCAACGTCCTGACTTTC CASSGDSLTNVLTF
NA TRBJ2-5 TRBD2 TRBV14 TGTGCCAGCAGCCAAGGGACTAGCGGGGGGCCCTTCCAAGAGACCCAGTACTTC CASSQGTSGGPFQETQYF
NA TRBJ2-3 TRBD1 TRBV3-1/TRBV3-2 TGTGCCAGCAGCCCCTACAGGGGACGGACAGATACGCAGTATTTT CASSPYRGRTDTQYF
NA TRBJ2-6 NA TRBV11-2 TGTGCCAGCAGCGAACAGCCCTCTGGGGCCAACGTCCTGACTTTC CASSEQPSGANVLTF